This TCR beta chain was retrieved from a study of T-cell memory formation after mild COVID-19. Study details: Clusters were largely donor specific. Notes on the study in general: Day 15 to 85 contractors were CD4/CD8 balanced; later expanders leaned CD4+.

This clonotype was observed many times. Its antigen is not known. From 5'RACE with constant-segment primers came TCR alpha and TCR beta cDNA libraries that carried sample barcodes and UMIs. TCRdb redid the calling of the 5' RACE reads with MiXCR, one entry per CDR3 protein. The data show 140,000 or so distinct CDR3 sequences, 6% seen once. The ends lost 6 bases at V and 9 bases at J; junction bases unmatched: 8. This CDR3 contains 15 residues. Input material: PBMCs or a T cell subset sorted from them (not recorded which). The receptor comes from an adult woman who had mild COVID-19 (a few samples of this study predate the infection). Cell type and time point are not known. The gene calls are TRBV12-3 or TRBV12-4 and TRBJ2-1; 13 bases agree with TRBD2. The CDR3 protein is CASSSLAGGQGEQFF. As DNA, the CDR3 is TGTGCCAGCAGCTCACTAGCGGGGGGGCAAGGTGAGCAGTTCTTC.